A single sample gave rise to the 18 T cell receptor beta chains below, sequenced in a study of identical twins. In TCRdb, the 5' RACE reads were re-called with MiXCR into one record per CDR3 protein. The table shows 400,000 to 500,000 distinct CDR3 sequences, with more than 13% occurring only once. These data are also associated with another study on yellow fever vaccine responses in identical twins.

The sample consisted of CD4+ T cells sorted from blood. The receptors stem from a woman aged 18 to 35 in good health.

Only a few counts were recorded for this clonotype. The chain is built from TRBV7-2 and TRBJ2-7, with a weak D call TRBD1 (5 bases). The V end was cut by 0 bases, the J end by 0 bases, with 9 bases between. The CDR3 contains 15 residues. Germline V lookup: CDR1 SGHTA, CDR2 FQGNSA. CDR3 in amino acids: CASSLARVGSYEQYF. The DNA for the CDR3 is TGTGCCAGCAGCTTAGCCAGGGTTGGCTCCTACGAGCAGTACTTC.

This clonotype was seen a few times. This CDR3 is CSAATGGNQPQHF. The CDR3, as DNA: TGCAGCGCCGCGACAGGGGGGAATCAGCCCCAGCATTTT. This rearrangement joins TRBV20-1 to TRBJ1-5, with 9 bases aligning to TRBD1. Germline assignment: CDR1 DFQATT and CDR2 SNEGSKA (reference sequence). The CDR3 spans 13 residues.

The chain recombines TRBV5-4 with TRBJ2-7, with a tentative D call TRBD1 (6 bases). The CDR3 totals 14 residues. Germline V gene lookup returns CDR1 SGHNT and CDR2 YYREEE (reference sequence). Trimming pared 1 base from V and 5 bases from J, leaving 13 bases between. The CDR3 nucleotides read TGTGCCAGCAGCTTGCAACAGGGTTCGGACGAGCAGTACTTC. This sequence encodes CASSLQQGSDEQYF.

This clonotype was picked up a small number of times. The V and J genes are TRBV27 and TRBJ2-1; 10 bases line up with TRBD1. Germline V lookup: CDR1 MNHEY, CDR2 SMNVEV (reference sequence). This CDR3 has 16 amino acids. V was clipped by 1 base and J by 2 bases; unmatched bases: 2. This chain's CDR3 is CASSLYGQGAYNEQFF. The CDR3 DNA reads TGTGCCAGCAGTTTATATGGACAGGGGGCCTACAATGAGCAGTTCTTC.

The rearrangement links TRBV25-1 to TRBJ2-7, with D perhaps being TRBD1 or TRBD2 (5 bases each). V was pared by 7 bases and J by 1 base, with 14 bases between. The CDR3 extends over 14 amino acids. Germline CDR1 reads MGHDK; CDR2 reads SYGVNS. CDR3 in amino acids: CASTAGRGSYEQYF. In DNA form, the CDR3 reads TGTGCCAGCACCGCAGGGAGAGGGTCCTACGAGCAGTACTTC.

This chain links TRBV11-2 with TRBJ1-1, with D perhaps matching TRBD1 (6 bases). Trimming removed 5 bases from V and 1 base from J, with 14 bases in between. Germline assignment: CDR1 SGHAT and CDR2 FQNNGV. This CDR3 spans 15 amino acids. The CDR3 loop is CASSPGQIKNTEAFF. DNA for the CDR3: TGTGCCAGCAGCCCCGGACAGATTAAGAACACTGAAGCTTTCTTT.

As DNA, the CDR3 is TGTGCCAGCAGTTTTGGGGGCTTGACTGAAGCTTTCTTT. Translated, it gives CASSFGGLTEAFF. V gene TRBV12-3 or TRBV12-4 combines with J gene TRBJ1-1; maybe TRBD1 (6 bases). Between the trimmed V and J ends, which lost 3 bases and 5 bases, there was a span of 10 bases. The CDR3 extends over 13 amino acids.

Only a few counts were recorded for this clonotype. The V call is TRBV30, the J call TRBJ2-7, with 7 bases that match TRBD1. Germline-derived CDR1 and CDR2 are GTSNPN and SVGIG (reference sequence). CDR3 size: 11 residues. Trimming took 5 bases from V and 5 from J; bases not matched to a gene: 3. In DNA form, the CDR3 reads TGTGCCTGGGACAGGGACCACGAGCAGTACTTC. Translating it yields CAWDRDHEQYF.

The sample holds a few counts of this clonotype. The V gene is TRBV7-6, the J gene TRBJ2-5; D possibly uses TRBD1 or TRBD2 (6 bases each). CDR1 and CDR2 (germline): SGHVS, FNYEAQ. There are 15 residues in the CDR3. The V end was cut by 5 bases, the J end by 4 bases, with 17 bases between. CDR3 DNA sequence: TGTGCCAGCAGCCTCCGGGACCGGGGGCTAGAGACCCAGTACTTC. It encodes CASSLRDRGLETQYF. Together with reference TRBV7-6 and TRBJ2-5, the CDR3 gives the full variable domain: GAGVSQSPRYKVTKRGQDVALRCDPISGHVSLYWYRQALGQGPEFLTYFNYEAQQDKSGLPNDRFSAERPEGSISTLTIQRTEQRDSAMYRCASSLRDRGLETQYFGPGTRLLVL.

The rearrangement uses TRBV20-1 and TRBJ2-3; tentatively, D is TRBD2 (6 bases). From germline, CDR1 is DFQATT and CDR2 SNEGSKA (reference sequence). This CDR3 has 14 residues. The V end lost 3 bases, the J end lost 5 bases, and 15 bases lay between the germline ends. The CDR3 reads CSARETREGDTQYF. CDR3 coding DNA: TGCAGTGCTAGGGAGACTAGAGAGGGAGATACGCAGTATTTT.

This clonotype was picked up a small number of times. V gene TRBV29-1 combines with J gene TRBJ2-3, with 8 positions matching TRBD1. V was clipped by 7 bases and J by 6 bases; unmatched bases: 9. The germline V gene encodes CDR1 SQVTM and CDR2 ANQGSEA. CDR3 size: 13 residues. CDR3 in DNA: TGCAGCGCACCGGGACAGGTCCGCGATACGCAGTATTTT. It is translated as CSAPGQVRDTQYF.

The J gene is TRBJ2-7, the V gene TRBV20-1; D unclear. Germline-derived CDR1 and CDR2 are DFQATT and SNEGSKA (reference sequence). CDR3 length: 15 amino acids. CDR3 nucleotides: TGCAGCGCCGTCAGAAGGGCAGGCCTCTCCTACGAGCAGTACTTC. Its protein is CSAVRRAGLSYEQYF.

The sample holds a few counts of this clonotype. The chain carries TRBV20-1 and TRBJ2-1; 7 bases are shared with TRBD2. V lost 7 bases, J lost 2 bases, and 8 bases stayed unmatched. The CDR3 totals 14 residues. Germline V gives CDR1 DFQATT, CDR2 SNEGSKA (reference sequence). The CDR3 coding sequence is TGCAGTGGGGGGGGTGGGGTCCCCTACAATGAGCAGTTCTTC. Translating gives CSGGGGVPYNEQFF.

This clonotype has more than one count but fewer than ten. J is TRBJ2-3 and V is TRBV7-2; D gene uncertain. CDR1 SGHTA and CDR2 FQGNSA come from the germline V gene. This CDR3 region has 16 residues. V lost 5 bases, J lost 2 bases, and 17 bases lay in between. The CDR3 region is CASSRGSWDPTDTQYF. The DNA for the CDR3 is TGTGCCAGCAGCCGTGGGTCTTGGGATCCCACAGATACGCAGTATTTT.

This clonotype was seen only a few times. The rearrangement joins TRBV18 to TRBJ2-7; no definite D call. Germline CDR1 reads KGHSH; CDR2 reads LQKENI. Trimming cost V 3 bases and J 3 bases, with 9 bases left between them. The CDR3 runs to 13 residues. This CDR3 reads CASSPMNSYEQYF. CDR3 DNA sequence: TGTGCCAGCTCACCTATGAACAGCTACGAGCAGTACTTC.

This chain connects TRBV4-1 to TRBJ2-7; D is possibly TRBD2 (6 bases). CDR1 MGHRA and CDR2 YSYEKL come from the germline V gene. V was cut by 1 base and J by 3 bases, with 16 bases left in between. The CDR3 consists of 16 residues. CDR3 amino acids: CASSQVLAGRIYEQYF. The CDR3 nucleotides are TGCGCCAGCAGCCAAGTGCTGGCGGGACGAATCTACGAGCAGTACTTC.

J is TRBJ2-1 and V is TRBV4-2, with D possibly being TRBD2 (6 bases). With 4 bases removed from V and 4 bases from J, the gap between germline ends came to 11 bases. Germline CDR1 and CDR2: LGHNA and YNFKEQ. The CDR3 has 14 amino acids. The CDR3 region has the DNA TGTGCCAGCAGCCCTGCGGAGGGTTACAATGAGCAGTTCTTC. It codes for CASSPAEGYNEQFF.

Many counts were recorded for this clonotype. The rearrangement uses TRBV2 and TRBJ2-3; D is uncertain. Germline CDR1 is SNHLY and CDR2 is FYNNEI. V shed 0 bases and J shed 8 bases, with 6 bases lying between them. This CDR3 is built from 12 residues. CDR3 nucleotide sequence: TGTGCCAGCAGTGAAGCAACGGGTACGCAGTATTTT. Protein product: CASSEATGTQYF.